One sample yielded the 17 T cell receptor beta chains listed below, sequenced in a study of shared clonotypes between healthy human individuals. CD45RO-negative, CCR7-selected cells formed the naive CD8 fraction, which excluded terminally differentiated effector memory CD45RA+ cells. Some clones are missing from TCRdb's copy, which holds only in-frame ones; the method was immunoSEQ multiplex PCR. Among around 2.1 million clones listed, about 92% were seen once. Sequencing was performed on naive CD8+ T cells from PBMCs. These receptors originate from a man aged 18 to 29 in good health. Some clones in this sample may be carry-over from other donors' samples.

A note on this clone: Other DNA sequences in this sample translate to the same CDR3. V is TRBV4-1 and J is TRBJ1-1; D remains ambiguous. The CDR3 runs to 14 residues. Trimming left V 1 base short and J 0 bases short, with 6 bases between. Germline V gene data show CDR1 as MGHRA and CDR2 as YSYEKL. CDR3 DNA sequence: TGCGCCAGCAGCCAAGGCGGGATGAACACTGAAGCTTTCTTT. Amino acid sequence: CASSQGGMNTEAFF.

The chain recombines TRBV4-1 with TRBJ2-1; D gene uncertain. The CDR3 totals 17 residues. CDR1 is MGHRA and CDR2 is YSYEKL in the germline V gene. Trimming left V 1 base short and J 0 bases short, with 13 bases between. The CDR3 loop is CASSQVRQAYSYNEQFF. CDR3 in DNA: TGCGCCAGCAGCCAAGTCAGGCAGGCGTACTCCTACAATGAGCAGTTCTTC.

The CDR3 spells CASSKTQIYGYTF. As DNA, the CDR3 is TGTGCCAGCAGTAAGACTCAAATTTATGGCTACACCTTC. The J gene is TRBJ1-2, the V gene TRBV6-5; D is undetermined. Germline values: CDR1 MNHEY, CDR2 SVGAGI. The CDR3 covers 13 residues. With 5 bases removed from V and 5 bases from J, the gap between germline ends came to 12 bases.

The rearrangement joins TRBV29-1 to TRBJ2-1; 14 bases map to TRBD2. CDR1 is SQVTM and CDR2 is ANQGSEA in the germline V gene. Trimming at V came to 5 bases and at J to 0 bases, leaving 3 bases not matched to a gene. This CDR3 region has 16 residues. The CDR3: CSVSGTSGSSYNEQFF. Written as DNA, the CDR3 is TGCAGCGTTTCAGGGACTAGCGGGAGCTCCTACAATGAGCAGTTCTTC.

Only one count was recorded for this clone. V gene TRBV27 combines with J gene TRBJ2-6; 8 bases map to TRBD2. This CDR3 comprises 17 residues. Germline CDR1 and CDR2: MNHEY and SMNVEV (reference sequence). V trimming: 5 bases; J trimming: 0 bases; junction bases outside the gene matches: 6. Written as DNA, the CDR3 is TGTGCCAGCAGTCGGGGGGGTAAGGTCTCTGGGGCCAACGTCCTGACTTTC. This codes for CASSRGGKVSGANVLTF.

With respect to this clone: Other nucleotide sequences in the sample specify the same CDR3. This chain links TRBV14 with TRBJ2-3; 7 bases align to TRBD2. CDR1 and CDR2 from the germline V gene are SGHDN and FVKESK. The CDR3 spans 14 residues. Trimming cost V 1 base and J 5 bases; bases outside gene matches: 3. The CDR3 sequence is CASSQGTSGDTQYF. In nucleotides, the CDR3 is TGTGCCAGCAGCCAAGGGACTAGTGGAGATACGCAGTATTTT.

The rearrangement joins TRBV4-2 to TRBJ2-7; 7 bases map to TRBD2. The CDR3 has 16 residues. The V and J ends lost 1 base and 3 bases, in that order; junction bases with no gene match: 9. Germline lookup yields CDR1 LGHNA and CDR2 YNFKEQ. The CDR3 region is CASSQGGGGRHYEQYF. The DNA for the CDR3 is TGTGCCAGCAGCCAAGGCGGGGGAGGTCGGCACTACGAGCAGTACTTC.

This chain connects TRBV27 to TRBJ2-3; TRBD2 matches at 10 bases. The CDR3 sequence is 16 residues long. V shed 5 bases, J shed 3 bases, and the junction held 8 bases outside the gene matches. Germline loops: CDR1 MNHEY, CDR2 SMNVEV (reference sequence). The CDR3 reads CASSPTAGGLTDTQYF. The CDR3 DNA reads TGTGCCAGCAGTCCTACAGCGGGAGGGTTAACAGATACGCAGTATTTT.

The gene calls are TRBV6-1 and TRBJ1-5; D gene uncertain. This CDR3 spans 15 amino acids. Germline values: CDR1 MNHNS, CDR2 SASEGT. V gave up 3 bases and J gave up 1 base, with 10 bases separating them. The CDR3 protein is CASSDWASSNQPQHF. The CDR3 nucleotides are TGTGCCAGCAGTGATTGGGCGTCAAGCAATCAGCCCCAGCATTTT.

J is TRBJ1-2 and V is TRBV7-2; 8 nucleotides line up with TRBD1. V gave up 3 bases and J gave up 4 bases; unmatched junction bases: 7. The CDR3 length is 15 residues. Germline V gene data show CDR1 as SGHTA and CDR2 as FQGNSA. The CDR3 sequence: CASSFSQGAGYGYTF. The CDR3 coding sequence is TGTGCCAGCAGCTTTTCCCAGGGGGCCGGCTATGGCTACACCTTC.

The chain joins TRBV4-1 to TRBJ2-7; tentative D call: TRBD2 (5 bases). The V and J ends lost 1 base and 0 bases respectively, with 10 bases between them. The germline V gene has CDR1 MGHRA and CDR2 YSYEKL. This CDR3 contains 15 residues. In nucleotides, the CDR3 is TGCGCCAGCAGCCAAGGAGCGGCCAGCTCCTACGAGCAGTACTTC. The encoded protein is CASSQGAASSYEQYF.

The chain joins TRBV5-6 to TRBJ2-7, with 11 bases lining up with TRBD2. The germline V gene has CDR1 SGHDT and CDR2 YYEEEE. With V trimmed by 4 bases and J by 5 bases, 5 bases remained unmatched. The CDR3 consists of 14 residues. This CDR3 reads CASSQGLAVDEQYF. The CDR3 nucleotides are TGTGCCAGCAGCCAGGGACTAGCGGTCGACGAGCAGTACTTC.

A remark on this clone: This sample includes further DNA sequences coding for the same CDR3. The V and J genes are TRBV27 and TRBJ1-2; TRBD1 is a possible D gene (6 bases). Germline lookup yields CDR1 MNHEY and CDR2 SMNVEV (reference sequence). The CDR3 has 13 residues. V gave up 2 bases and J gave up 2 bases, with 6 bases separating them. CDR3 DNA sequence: TGTGCCAGCAGTTTAGACAGGAACTATGGCTACACCTTC. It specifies CASSLDRNYGYTF.

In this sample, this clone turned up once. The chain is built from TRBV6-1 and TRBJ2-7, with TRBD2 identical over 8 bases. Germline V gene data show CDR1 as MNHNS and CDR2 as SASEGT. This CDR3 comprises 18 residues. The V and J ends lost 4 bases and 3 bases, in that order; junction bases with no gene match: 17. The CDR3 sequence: CASSVRVLLAGIYYEQYF. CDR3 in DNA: TGTGCCAGCAGTGTTCGTGTTCTGTTAGCGGGAATTTACTACGAGCAGTACTTC.

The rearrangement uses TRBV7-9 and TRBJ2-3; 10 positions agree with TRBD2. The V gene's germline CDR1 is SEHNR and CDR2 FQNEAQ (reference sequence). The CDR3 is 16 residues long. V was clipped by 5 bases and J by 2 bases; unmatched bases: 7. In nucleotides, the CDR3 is TGTGCCAGCAGCCGAGGGACTAGCGATTTCACAGATACGCAGTATTTT. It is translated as CASSRGTSDFTDTQYF.

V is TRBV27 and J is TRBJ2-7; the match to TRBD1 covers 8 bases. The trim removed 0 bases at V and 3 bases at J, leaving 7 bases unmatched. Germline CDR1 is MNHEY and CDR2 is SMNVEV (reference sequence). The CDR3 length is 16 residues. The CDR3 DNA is TGTGCCAGCAGTTTATCTCCAGGGGGCTCCATCTACGAGCAGTACTTC. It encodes CASSLSPGGSIYEQYF.

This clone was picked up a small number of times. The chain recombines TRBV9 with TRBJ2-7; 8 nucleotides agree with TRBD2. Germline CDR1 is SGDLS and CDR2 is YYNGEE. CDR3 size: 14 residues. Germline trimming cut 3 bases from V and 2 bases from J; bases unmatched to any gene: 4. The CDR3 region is CASSASGSPYEQYF. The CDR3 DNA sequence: TGTGCCAGCAGCGCCAGCGGGAGTCCCTACGAGCAGTACTTC. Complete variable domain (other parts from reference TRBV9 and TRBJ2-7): DSGVTQTPKHLITATGQRVTLRCSPRSGDLSVYWYQQSLDQGLQFLIQYYNGEERAKGNILERFSAQQFPDLHSELNLSSLELGDSALYFCASSASGSPYEQYFGPGTRLTVT.